The 32 T cell receptor beta chains below all came from one sample that was sequenced in a study of monozygotic twins with inflammatory bowel disease. Reprocessing the 5' RACE reads, TCRdb reports a single entry for every CDR3 protein and omits DNA. The sample table includes roughly 160,000 distinct CDR3 sequences. Material for sequencing was blood. The receptor set was obtained from a human donor with ulcerative colitis or Crohn's disease, or a healthy co-twin of an affected twin (not recorded which).

The chain is built from TRBV5-6 and TRBJ1-6; the D gene TCRdb calls, TRBD1, cannot be checked with no DNA. The V gene's germline CDR1 is SGHDT and CDR2 YYEEEE. The CDR3 loop spans 14 amino acids. CDR3 region: CASSITGGGSPLHF.

The rearrangement uses TRBV6-1 and TRBJ2-3; TCRdb's assignment of TRBD1 cannot be checked, as there is no DNA. The CDR3 contains 11 residues. The V gene's germline CDR1 is MNHNS and CDR2 SASEGT. The CDR3 region is CASRGGDTQYF.

This chain uses TRBV5-1 with TRBJ1-2. Germline V gene data show CDR1 as SGHRS and CDR2 as YFSETQ. The CDR3 consists of 13 residues. CDR3 region: CASSLDHPYGYTF. The whole variable domain, remainder taken from reference TRBV5-1 and TRBJ1-2, is KAGVTQTPRYLIKTRGQQVTLSCSPISGHRSVSWYQQTPGQGLQFLFEYFSETQRNKGNFPGRFSGRQFSNSRSEMNVSTLELGDSALYLCASSLDHPYGYTFGSGTRLTVV.

J is TRBJ2-1 and V is TRBV28; checking the TCRdb D call of TRBD1 is not possible without DNA. The length of the CDR3 is 13 residues. The germline V gene has CDR1 MDHEN and CDR2 SYDVKM. CDR3 amino acids: CATVGQNRNEQFF.

This sequence joins TRBV5-6 and TRBJ2-7. The germline CDR1 and CDR2 sequences are SGHDT and YYEEEE. The CDR3 contains 14 residues. The CDR3 reads CASSSASQAYEQYF.

The chain recombines TRBV6-6 with TRBJ1-1; the TRBD1 assignment by TCRdb is unverifiable without DNA. The CDR3 covers 13 residues. Germline V CDR1 and CDR2: MNHNY, SVGAGI (reference sequence). The CDR3 sequence: CASSYSQGTEAFF.

The rearrangement uses TRBV7-9 and TRBJ2-6. Germline values: CDR1 SEHNR, CDR2 FQNEAQ (reference sequence). The CDR3 consists of 16 residues. This chain's CDR3 is CASRFDRASGANVLTF.

The chain uses TRBV7-3 and TRBJ2-1; without DNA, the TCRdb call of TRBD2 cannot be checked. CDR3 size: 16 residues. The V gene's germline CDR1 is SGHTA and CDR2 FQGTGA. The CDR3 loop is CASSLAGLAGRNEQFF. The whole variable domain, filled in from reference TRBV7-3 and TRBJ2-1, reads GAGVSQTPSNKVTEKGKYVELRCDPISGHTALYWYRQSLGQGPEFLIYFQGTGAADDSGLPNDRFFAVRPEGSVSTLKIQRTERGDSAVYLCASSLAGLAGRNEQFFGPGTRLTVL.

The chain combines TRBV20-1 with TRBJ2-1; checking the TCRdb D call of TRBD2 is not possible without DNA. The CDR3 is 17 amino acids. Germline CDR1 DFQATT, CDR2 SNEGSKA (reference sequence). This CDR3 reads CSARDPAGASGAYEQFF.

This rearrangement joins TRBV7-2 to TRBJ1-1. This CDR3 has 13 residues. CDR1 is SGHTA and CDR2 is FQGNSA in the germline V gene. CDR3 sequence reads: CASSYDKNTEAFF.

This sequence joins TRBV7-8 and TRBJ1-4; with no DNA, the TCRdb D assignment of TRBD1 cannot be verified. Looked up from germline, CDR1 is SGHVS and CDR2 is FQNEAQ. The CDR3 has 14 amino acids. CDR3 sequence reads: CASRNDRINEKLFF.

V usage is TRBV5-6 and J usage is TRBJ1-1; as DNA is missing, the TRBD1 call by TCRdb cannot be tested. Germline lookup yields CDR1 SGHDT and CDR2 YYEEEE. This CDR3 spans 18 amino acids. CDR3 amino acids: CASSLGLLGDWGNTEAFF.

This chain connects TRBV7-3 to TRBJ2-3; TCRdb indicates TRBD1, and absent DNA this call remains unverified. From germline, CDR1 is SGHTA and CDR2 FQGTGA. This CDR3 comprises 14 residues. The CDR3 region is CASSLLSTASTQYF.

The chain carries TRBV5-1 and TRBJ1-6. The CDR3 has 15 residues. Germline CDR1 SGHRS, CDR2 YFSETQ. The CDR3 protein is CASRTRPTDNSPLHF.

The chain links TRBV29-1 to TRBJ2-3; the D call of TRBD1 rests on TCRdb alone, since no DNA is present to check it. Germline CDR1 and CDR2: SQVTM and ANQGSEA. The CDR3 has 13 amino acids. The CDR3 sequence: CSVTGAGTDTQYF.

The chain uses TRBV7-7 and TRBJ1-4; checking the TCRdb D call of TRBD1 is not possible without DNA. The germline V gene encodes CDR1 SSHAT and CDR2 FNYEAQ (reference sequence). The CDR3 runs 17 residues. CDR3 sequence reads: CASSQGVRGTTNEKLFF.

The J gene is TRBJ1-5, the V gene TRBV20-1; TCRdb's D call, TRBD1, is unchecked because there is no DNA. Germline-derived CDR1 and CDR2 are DFQATT and SNEGSKA (reference sequence). This CDR3 comprises 14 residues. This CDR3 reads CSAFPGTGDQPQHF.

V and J are TRBV5-1 and TRBJ2-4. The germline gives CDR1 SGHRS, CDR2 YFSETQ. The CDR3 is 15 amino acids. The CDR3 is CANSLDGKAKNIQYF.

The J gene is TRBJ2-1, the V gene TRBV7-8; the D gene TCRdb calls, TRBD1, cannot be checked with no DNA. This CDR3 has 13 amino acids. Germline loops: CDR1 SGHVS, CDR2 FQNEAQ. CDR3 sequence: CASSLDRGEEQFF.

The J gene is TRBJ1-2, the V gene TRBV29-1; TCRdb names TRBD1, which stays unverified in the absence of DNA. Germline assignment: CDR1 SQVTM and CDR2 ANQGSEA. The CDR3 has 12 amino acids. CDR3 region: CSVDPGMWGYTF. The whole variable domain, filled in from reference TRBV29-1 and TRBJ1-2, reads SAVISQKPSRDICQRGTSLTIQCQVDSQVTMMFWYRQQPGQSLTLIATANQGSEATYESGFVIDKFPISRPNLTFSTLTVSNMSPEDSSIYLCSVDPGMWGYTFGSGTRLTVV.

This CDR3 reads CASSFYPRRGTNEKLFF. The chain has TRBV7-2 and TRBJ1-4. This CDR3 spans 17 amino acids. Germline CDR1 is SGHTA and CDR2 is FQGNSA.

The gene calls are TRBV7-2 and TRBJ2-3; the TCRdb call, TRBD1, lacks DNA for checking. Germline assignment: CDR1 SGHTA and CDR2 FQGNSA. The CDR3 is 15 amino acids. The CDR3 sequence is CASSLSTGGPDTQYF.

The rearrangement joins TRBV7-2 to TRBJ2-3; TCRdb outputs TRBD2, but without DNA this stays unchecked. This CDR3 region has 15 residues. Germline CDR1 and CDR2: SGHTA and FQGNSA. The CDR3 reads CASSRTSGYTDTQYF.

This chain connects TRBV6-5 to TRBJ1-6; absent DNA, TCRdb's TRBD1 call cannot be checked. Looked up from germline, CDR1 is MNHEY and CDR2 is SVGAGI. The CDR3 extends over 13 amino acids. The CDR3 loop reads CASSYAGQPIPHF.

The chain is built from TRBV20-1 and TRBJ1-5; TCRdb's D call of TRBD1 is untestable without DNA. CDR3 length: 13 residues. Looked up from germline, CDR1 is DFQATT and CDR2 is SNEGSKA (reference sequence). CDR3 region: CSVRQGSNQPQHF.

This chain joins TRBV9 and TRBJ2-2. This CDR3 is built from 16 residues. Per germline, CDR1 SGDLS and CDR2 YYNGEE. The CDR3 loop reads CASSPSRLQNTGELFF.

The J gene is TRBJ2-7, the V gene TRBV20-1; lacking DNA, the TRBD2 call made by TCRdb goes unchecked. This CDR3 is built from 13 residues. Germline-derived CDR1 and CDR2 are DFQATT and SNEGSKA (reference sequence). This chain's CDR3 is CSRTSGPSYEQYF.

The V call is TRBV5-1, the J call TRBJ2-7. The CDR3 consists of 11 residues. Germline CDR1 and CDR2: SGHRS and YFSETQ. Here the CDR3 reads CASSGESEQYF.

The chain uses TRBV7-2 and TRBJ2-7; TCRdb's D call of TRBD2 is untestable without DNA. The germline gives CDR1 SGHTA, CDR2 FQGNSA. There are 12 residues in the CDR3. This CDR3 reads CASSQMAGEQYF.

V usage is TRBV19 and J usage is TRBJ2-1; the TCRdb call, TRBD1, lacks DNA for checking. The germline gives CDR1 LNHDA, CDR2 SQIVND (reference sequence). The length of the CDR3 is 16 residues. The CDR3 protein is CASSIPAGGGYNEQFF.

The V gene is TRBV4-2, the J gene TRBJ2-7; no DNA is available, so the TRBD1 call from TCRdb remains unchecked. Germline CDR1 and CDR2: LGHNA and YNFKEQ. CDR3 size: 14 residues. The CDR3 protein is CASSLDSGSYEQYF.

V and J are TRBV9 and TRBJ2-1. The length of the CDR3 is 14 residues. Germline CDR1 is SGDLS and CDR2 is YYNGEE. The CDR3 is CASSADPDYNEQFF. The whole variable domain, remainder taken from reference TRBV9 and TRBJ2-1, is DSGVTQTPKHLITATGQRVTLRCSPRSGDLSVYWYQQSLDQGLQFLIQYYNGEERAKGNILERFSAQQFPDLHSELNLSSLELGDSALYFCASSADPDYNEQFFGPGTRLTVL.